Shown below are 10 T cell receptor beta chains from a single sample sequenced in a study of blood T cell repertoires in COVID-19 (TCRdb year 2020). Library prep was done by the immunoSEQ multiplex PCR assay. Sourced from immuneACCESS, this table was stored by TCRdb with only in-frame sequences that have V and J called. A share of the clones is absent; for the studies checked, an unresolved V gene accounts for under half, and the remainder has no known explanation. Recorded for this sample are approximately 120,000 clones; around 84% of them occurred a single time. The ten largest clones take up less than 8% of the sample. The sample was peripheral blood. Source of these receptors: a woman over 75 with active or convalescent COVID-19.

The chain joins TRBV13 to TRBJ2-7, with 9 bases identical to TRBD2. J was trimmed by 2 bases and V by 5 bases; bases with no gene match: 7. Per the germline V gene, CDR1 is PRHDT and CDR2 is FYEKMQ (reference sequence). The CDR3 covers 15 residues. CDR3 residues: CASSPGLALTYEQYF. In nucleotides, the CDR3 is TGTGCCAGCAGCCCGGGACTAGCCCTTACCTACGAGCAGTACTTC.

This rearrangement joins TRBV21-1 to TRBJ2-5; TRBD1 is the table's D call, not checked against the DNA. TRBV21-1 is reported as a pseudogene. This CDR3 is built from 16 residues. The CDR3 spells CASSKDSRGQRETQYF. CDR3 nucleotide sequence: TGTGCCAGCAGCAAAGATTCCAGGGGGCAAAGAGAGACCCAGTACTTC.

V gene TRBV11-2 combines with J gene TRBJ1-2; D might be TRBD1 (5 bases). The CDR3 is made up of 12 amino acids. Germline CDR1 and CDR2: SGHAT and FQNNGV. Trimming removed 5 bases at V and 2 bases at J, with 6 bases between. For the CDR3, the DNA is TGTGCCAGCAGCCAGGGAAACTATGGCTACACCTTC. Its translation: CASSQGNYGYTF.

The chain recombines TRBV28 with TRBJ2-3, with 12 bases lining up with TRBD2. The germline gives CDR1 MDHEN, CDR2 SYDVKM. V lost 5 bases and J lost 0; bases outside the gene matches: 9. The CDR3 contains 18 residues. CDR3 coding DNA: TGTGCCAGCAGTCCACTAGCGGGAGGTGGGACTAGCACAGATACGCAGTATTTT. Its protein is CASSPLAGGGTSTDTQYF.

The V and J genes are TRBV19 and TRBJ2-1, with no clear D. The CDR3 length is 12 residues. V was clipped by 6 bases and J by 7 bases, with 10 bases between them. Per germline, CDR1 LNHDA and CDR2 SQIVND (reference sequence). CDR3 bases: TGTGCCAGTAGGAGCCTATTGAATGAGCAGTTCTTC. It specifies CASRSLLNEQFF. The full variable domain, rest sourced from reference TRBV19 and TRBJ2-1, is DGGITQSPKYLFRKEGQNVTLSCEQNLNHDAMYWYRQDPGQGLRLIYYSQIVNDFQKGDIAEGYSVSREKKESFPLTVTSAQKNPTAFYLCASRSLLNEQFFGPGTRLTVL.

The rearrangement uses TRBV7-9 and TRBJ1-1, with a possible D match to TRBD1 (6 bases). Trimming removed 1 base from V and 4 bases from J, with 13 bases in between. There are 15 residues in the CDR3. Germline CDR1 and CDR2: SEHNR and FQNEAQ (reference sequence). In DNA form, the CDR3 reads TGTGCCAGCAGCTTAGACTTCGGGGGGCTCACTGAAGCTTTCTTT. Translation gives CASSLDFGGLTEAFF.

The V call is TRBV27, the J call TRBJ1-2, with a possible D match to TRBD1 (6 bases). The V and J ends lost 10 bases and 8 bases respectively, with 20 bases between them. Per the germline V gene, CDR1 is MNHEY and CDR2 is SMNVEV (reference sequence). This CDR3 comprises 13 residues. CDR3 sequence (DNA): TGTGCCACCAAGGCAGGACAGTACGGAGGCTACACCTTC. As protein: CATKAGQYGGYTF.

This clone was detected once. This chain links TRBV10-3 with TRBJ2-3; 7 nucleotides align to TRBD1. Trimming removed 5 bases from V and 0 bases from J; junction bases left unmatched: 5. Germline CDR1 is ENHRY and CDR2 is SYGVKD. The CDR3 has 15 amino acids. The CDR3 DNA sequence: TGTGCCATCAGTAGACAGGGAGCTAGCACAGATACGCAGTATTTT. The encoded protein is CAISRQGASTDTQYF.

The chain links TRBV6-2 or TRBV6-3 to TRBJ2-3, with 8 bases fitting TRBD2. The CDR3 totals 17 residues. Germline trimming cut 5 bases from V and 0 bases from J; bases unmatched to any gene: 10. Germline V lookup: CDR1 MNHEY, CDR2 SVGEGT. The CDR3 reads CASSTRRLAGSTDTQYF. The CDR3 DNA sequence: TGTGCCAGCAGTACCCGACGCCTAGCGGGCAGCACAGATACGCAGTATTTT.

The chain has TRBV7-2 and TRBJ2-7; possibly TRBD1 for D (5 bases). CDR3 length: 17 residues. CDR1 is SGHTA and CDR2 is FQGNSA in the germline V gene. Deletions cut 5 bases from V and 3 bases from J, with 23 bases between. For the CDR3, the DNA is TGTGCCAGCAGCATATCTTCGGTAGCCAGACAGAGCTACGAGCAGTACTTC. Translation: CASSISSVARQSYEQYF. The full variable domain, in which reference TRBV7-2 and TRBJ2-7 provide the parts outside the CDR3, is GAGVSQSPSNKVTEKGKDVELRCDPISGHTALYWYRQSLGQGLEFLIYFQGNSAPDKSGLPSDRFSAERTGGSVSTLTIQRTQQEDSAVYLCASSISSVARQSYEQYFGPGTRLTVT.